The 25 T cell receptor beta chains below come from one sample, sequenced in a study of immune cell composition in non-small cell lung cancer (dated by TCRdb to the late 2010s). Non-adjacent lung tissue from the same patient, taken as far from the tumour as possible and at least 3 cm away, was used for the normal lung samples. The library came from the immunoSEQ multiplex PCR assay. The table was pulled from immuneACCESS by TCRdb, which kept in-frame rearrangements only. Such tables lose some clones; where checked, under half of the loss comes from unresolved V genes, and the rest has no known cause. For this sample there are more than 3,000 clones; roughly three quarters appear just once. The ten largest make up about 4.3% of the sample. The sequenced material came from non-adjacent lung tissue. The receptors stem from a human donor with non-small cell lung cancer.

The V and J genes are TRBV28 and TRBJ1-2, with D possibly being TRBD1 (5 bases). This CDR3 is 14 amino acids long. Per germline, CDR1 MDHEN and CDR2 SYDVKM. V was trimmed by 7 bases and J by 3 bases, leaving 15 bases between them. The CDR3 reads CASILAGDHYGYTF. The CDR3 DNA sequence: TGTGCCAGCATCCTAGCGGGGGACCACTATGGCTACACCTTC.

The V call is TRBV4-1, the J call TRBJ1-2, with 7 bases lining up with TRBD1. CDR1 and CDR2 from the germline V gene are MGHRA and YSYEKL. The V segment lost 1 base and the J segment 3 bases; nucleotides outside the gene matches: 5. There are 15 residues in the CDR3. This chain's CDR3 is CASSQGQGDYYGYTF. In DNA form, the CDR3 reads TGCGCCAGCAGCCAAGGGCAGGGGGACTACTATGGCTACACCTTC.

The chain recombines TRBV29-1 with TRBJ1-3, with D hard to call. The length of the CDR3 is 11 residues. Germline V lookup: CDR1 SQVTM, CDR2 ANQGSEA. Trimming took off 7 bases at V and 4 bases at J, with 8 bases between the two ends. The CDR3 sequence is CSAPYGNTIYF. The CDR3 nucleotides are TGCAGCGCTCCCTACGGAAACACCATATATTTT. The entire variable domain, with the rest obtained from reference TRBV29-1 and TRBJ1-3, is as follows: SAVISQKPSRDICQRGTSLTIQCQVDSQVTMMFWYRQQPGQSLTLIATANQGSEATYESGFVIDKFPISRPNLTFSTLTVSNMSPEDSSIYLCSAPYGNTIYFGEGSWLTVV.

As to this clone: Germline is not matched at one junction end, which may reflect a read error. V gene TRBV7-7 combines with J gene TRBJ2-2, with TRBD2 matching over 11 bases. CDR3 length: 17 amino acids. In germline, CDR1 is SSHAT, CDR2 FNYEAQ (reference sequence). The CDR3 sequence is CASSPGLAEAGTGELFF. DNA of the CDR3: TGTGCTAGCAGCCCGGGACTAGCGGAGGCGGGGACCGGGGAGCTGTTTTTT.

The rearrangement joins TRBV2 to TRBJ2-7; 9 bases are shared with TRBD2. V gave up 4 bases and J gave up 3 bases; unmatched junction bases: 7. The CDR3 loop spans 15 amino acids. From germline, CDR1 is SNHLY and CDR2 FYNNEI. CDR3: CASSGGTSRLYEQYF. CDR3 coding DNA: TGTGCCAGCAGTGGGGGGACTAGCAGACTCTACGAGCAGTACTTC.

The chain has TRBV30 and TRBJ2-5; 7 bases agree with TRBD2. Trimming took 7 bases from V and 5 from J; bases not matched to a gene: 7. CDR1 and CDR2 from the germline V gene are GTSNPN and SVGIG (reference sequence). The CDR3 length is 12 residues. In DNA, the CDR3 is TGTGCCTACCAACGGGGGGTGGAGACCCAGTACTTC. Translation: CAYQRGVETQYF.

The chain uses TRBV7-3 and TRBJ2-3; maybe TRBD2 (6 bases). The germline gives CDR1 SGHTA, CDR2 FQGTGA. The length of the CDR3 is 14 residues. Trimming pared 4 bases from V and 0 bases from J, leaving 8 bases between. The CDR3 loop is CASSSGTSTDTQYF. The CDR3 region has the DNA TGTGCCAGCAGCTCCGGGACTAGCACAGATACGCAGTATTTT.

This clone was found a few times. This sequence joins TRBV6-5 and TRBJ1-4; weak D call: TRBD1 (6 bases). The V gene's germline CDR1 is MNHEY and CDR2 SVGAGI. The V end lost 2 bases, the J end lost 8 bases, and 12 bases lay between the germline ends. This CDR3 comprises 14 residues. CDR3 bases: TGTGCCAGCAGTTACAGGTCGGGGGGCGAAAAACTGTTTTTT. This translates into CASSYRSGGEKLFF.

This clone was seen only a few times. The gene calls are TRBV2 and TRBJ2-3; weak D call: TRBD1 (7 bases). From germline, CDR1 is SNHLY and CDR2 FYNNEI. This CDR3 is built from 15 residues. V was pared by 6 bases and J by 0 bases, with 13 bases between. CDR3 region: CASSGGTASTDTQYF. In nucleotides, the CDR3 is TGTGCCAGCAGCGGAGGGACAGCAAGCACAGATACGCAGTATTTT.

V and J are TRBV14 and TRBJ2-5; D may be TRBD2 (6 bases). The germline V gene has CDR1 SGHDN and CDR2 FVKESK. The CDR3 consists of 13 residues. V lost 7 bases and J lost 0, with 9 bases in between. The chain's CDR3 is CASNGDYQETQYF. The CDR3 DNA is TGTGCCAGCAACGGGGACTACCAAGAGACCCAGTACTTC.

The chain uses TRBV2 and TRBJ1-2, with 9 positions matching TRBD1. V dropped 4 bases and J dropped 3; count of bases not matched to a gene: 0. CDR3 length: 13 amino acids. Germline V gene data show CDR1 as SNHLY and CDR2 as FYNNEI. In nucleotides, the CDR3 is TGTGCCAGCAGTGGGACAGGGGACTATGGCTACACCTTC. Its translation is CASSGTGDYGYTF.

This clone was counted between two and nine times. The J gene is TRBJ1-5, the V gene TRBV4-3; D possibly corresponds to TRBD1 (5 bases). CDR1 is LGHNA, CDR2 YSLEER, per germline. The CDR3 consists of 16 residues. Trimming shortened V by 0 bases and J by 3 bases, and 12 bases separated the two germline ends. The CDR3 loop is CASSQDRSGYNQPQHF. The DNA of the CDR3 is TGCGCCAGCAGCCAAGATCGATCAGGGTACAATCAGCCCCAGCATTTT.

The CDR3 loop reads CASSSPAGETDTQYF. The DNA for the CDR3 is TGTGCCAGCAGCTCCCCAGCGGGAGAGACAGATACGCAGTATTTT. The V gene is TRBV28, the J gene TRBJ2-3, with 8 nucleotides matching TRBD2. The CDR3 sequence is 15 residues long. V was clipped by 6 bases and J by 3 bases; unmatched bases: 8. Germline CDR1 and CDR2: MDHEN and SYDVKM. The full variable domain, rest sourced from reference TRBV28 and TRBJ2-3, is DVKVTQSSRYLVKRTGEKVFLECVQDMDHENMFWYRQDPGLGLRLIYFSYDVKMKEKGDIPEGYSVSREKKERFSLILESASTNQTSMYLCASSSPAGETDTQYFGPGTRLTVL.

Only one count was recorded for this clone. This chain uses TRBV27 with TRBJ1-1, with 8 bases lining up with TRBD1. This CDR3 spans 14 amino acids. CDR1 is MNHEY, CDR2 SMNVEV, per germline (reference sequence). Germline trimming cut 6 bases from V and 4 bases from J; bases unmatched to any gene: 7. The CDR3 loop is CASRMDRARTEAFF. The DNA of the CDR3 is TGTGCCAGCAGGATGGACAGGGCTCGCACTGAAGCTTTCTTT.

This clone has more than one count but fewer than ten. The V call is TRBV7-2, the J call TRBJ2-7, with 10 bases lining up with TRBD2. The CDR3 extends over 15 amino acids. Germline CDR1 SGHTA, CDR2 FQGNSA. Trimming removed 6 bases from V and 0 bases from J; junction bases left unmatched: 5. CDR3 sequence (DNA): TGTGCCAGCAGAAGAGCGGGGGGGAGCTCCTACGAGCAGTACTTC. It translates to CASRRAGGSSYEQYF.

The chain uses TRBV6-5 and TRBJ1-2; the D gene is possibly TRBD1 (5 bases). V dropped 1 base and J dropped 8 bases, with 14 bases sitting between them. The CDR3 is 14 amino acids. CDR1 MNHEY and CDR2 SVGAGI come from the germline V gene. The CDR3 is CASSYLGQGGGYTF. CDR3 sequence (DNA): TGTGCCAGCAGTTACTTAGGGCAGGGAGGGGGCTACACCTTC.

This clone was observed a few times. J is TRBJ2-7 and V is TRBV2, with TRBD1 as a possible D gene (5 bases). Trimming took off 6 bases at V and 2 bases at J, with 17 bases between the two ends. The germline V gene has CDR1 SNHLY and CDR2 FYNNEI. The CDR3 totals 15 residues. CDR3 nucleotides: TGTGCCAGCAGCCAAGAAGGAGCAGGGCCCTACGAGCAGTACTTC. It encodes CASSQEGAGPYEQYF.

This chain connects TRBV18 to TRBJ1-1; D may be TRBD1 (5 bases). V was cut by 3 bases and J by 8 bases, with 16 bases left in between. CDR1 and CDR2 from the germline V gene are KGHSH and LQKENI. The CDR3 length is 14 residues. CDR3 coding DNA: TGTGCCAGCTCACCGACAGAGTTTTTAGGAGAAGCTTTCTTT. Its translation: CASSPTEFLGEAFF.

This clone was detected only a few times. The chain carries TRBV12-5 and TRBJ2-7; D perhaps matches TRBD1 (5 bases). The germline V gene encodes CDR1 LGHNT and CDR2 FRNRAP. The V and J ends lost 7 bases and 1 base respectively, with 14 bases between them. The CDR3 runs 14 residues. The CDR3 DNA is TGTGCTAGTGCCCTCGACAGCCCTTCCTACGAGCAGTACTTC. Its translation: CASALDSPSYEQYF. Supplemented by reference TRBV12-5 and TRBJ2-7, the full variable domain reads DARVTQTPRHKVTEMGQEVTMRCQPILGHNTVFWYRQTMMQGLELLAYFRNRAPLDDSGMPKDRFSAEMPDATLATLKIQPSEPRDSAVYFCASALDSPSYEQYFGPGTRLTVT.

V gene TRBV27 combines with J gene TRBJ1-2; 7 bases align to TRBD1. V dropped 6 bases and J dropped 4; count of bases not matched to a gene: 8. The CDR3 extends over 14 amino acids. CDR1 is MNHEY and CDR2 is SMNVEV in the germline V gene (reference sequence). The DNA for the CDR3 is TGTGCCAGCAGAAATAACGAGGGGGCCTATGGCTACACCTTC. It translates to CASRNNEGAYGYTF.

The chain recombines TRBV11-1 with TRBJ2-2; 8 bases line up with TRBD1. In germline, CDR1 is SGHAT, CDR2 FQDESV (reference sequence). V lost 7 bases and J lost 4; bases outside the gene matches: 5. CDR3 length: 14 residues. The CDR3 DNA reads TGTGCCAGCACTATACAGGGGGGCACCGGGGAGCTGTTTTTT. Encoded protein: CASTIQGGTGELFF.

V gene TRBV2 combines with J gene TRBJ1-5, with D tentatively TRBD1 (5 bases). Germline lookup yields CDR1 SNHLY and CDR2 FYNNEI. Trimming left V 6 bases short and J 4 bases short, with 10 bases between. The CDR3 has 13 amino acids. CDR3 nucleotide sequence: TGTGCCAGCAGGGGGGGGTGGAATCAGCCCCAGCATTTT. Translated: CASRGGWNQPQHF.

This sequence joins TRBV5-1 and TRBJ2-3; the match to TRBD2 covers 11 bases. Germline loops: CDR1 SGHRS, CDR2 YFSETQ. V gave up 5 bases and J gave up 6 bases; unmatched junction bases: 11. There are 16 residues in the CDR3. The CDR3 DNA is TGCGCCAGCAGTCCGGTGGCTAGCGGGGGGCAGGATACGCAGTATTTT. Translated: CASSPVASGGQDTQYF. The complete variable domain, with remaining parts taken from reference TRBV5-1 and TRBJ2-3, reads KAGVTQTPRYLIKTRGQQVTLSCSPISGHRSVSWYQQTPGQGLQFLFEYFSETQRNKGNFPGRFSGRQFSNSRSEMNVSTLELGDSALYLCASSPVASGGQDTQYFGPGTRLTVL.

This clone has a handful of counts. V usage is TRBV19 and J usage is TRBJ2-5; D ambiguous. V was clipped by 3 bases and J by 1 base, with 6 bases between them. The CDR3 has 13 amino acids. The germline gives CDR1 LNHDA, CDR2 SQIVND (reference sequence). The CDR3, as DNA: TGTGCCAGTAGTATCGACTTCCAAGAGACCCAGTACTTC. Translation: CASSIDFQETQYF.

The CDR3 coding sequence is TGTGCCAGCAGCTCACCGGGAGCGGGAAACTTCACAGATACGCAGTATTTT. Translation: CASSSPGAGNFTDTQYF. The chain is built from TRBV4-2 and TRBJ2-3, with TRBD2 matching over 7 bases. V lost 5 bases and J lost 2; bases outside the gene matches: 13. Germline lookup yields CDR1 LGHNA and CDR2 YNFKEQ. CDR3 length equals 17 residues.